This T cell receptor (beta chain) appears in the sequencing data of a study of blood T cell repertoires in COVID-19. For the study at large: The study drew acute and convalescent COVID-19 samples from the United States, Italy and Spain. T cells, B-cell-depleted T cells, or PBMCs supplied cDNA or gDNA.

As originally analysed: Reference gene primer amplification in the assay estimated nucleated cell counts. Only in-frame clones appear in the TCRdb table, and some are missing; sequencing was by immunoSEQ multiplex PCR. From that table come the V and J calls and clone size; the DNA was used to work out D and trimming. The sample holds over 130,000 clones, 84% seen once. Sequences were obtained from peripheral blood. The TCR was taken from a man in his 70s with acute or convalescent COVID-19.

The CDR3 DNA reads as TGCGCCAGCAGCTTTACAGGGGAGCGAGGGGAGCTGTTTTTT. Translated, it gives CASSFTGERGELFF. V usage is TRBV5-1 and J usage is TRBJ2-2; 7 bases agree with TRBD1. The V gene's germline CDR1 is SGHRS and CDR2 YFSETQ. V shed 2 bases, J shed 8 bases, and the junction held 6 bases outside the gene matches. CDR3 length equals 14 residues.